The clone carrying this TCR beta chain came up many times. Antigen unknown. This sample is part of a study of metastatic and nonmetastatic thyroid tumors. Study-wide context: Comparison of repertoires was carried out across blood and tumor or nodule tissue from malignant and benign thyroid patients.

Study-wide findings and caveats: The study reportedly found significantly higher TCR beta diversity in malignant thyroid tumors than benign nodules, in blood and tumor.

Thyroid surgery was preceded by no treatment in any patient. Authors' data handling: Construction of a distant-metastasis classifier for papillary thyroid cancer relied on CDR3 differences across clinicopathological groups. TCRdb used MiXCR to call clones anew from the PCR reads. TCRdb assigned the V and J calls; the authors' analysis was not used. The data show about 20,000 clones, roughly a third seen once. There are 15 residues in the CDR3. The V and J ends lost 4 bases and 3 bases, in that order; junction bases with no gene match: 6. The sequence was collected from a female donor with papillary thyroid cancer or a benign thyroid nodule (not recorded which). Some clones in this sample may be carry-over from other donors' samples. The sample was blood. The chain has TRBV12-3 or TRBV12-4 and TRBJ1-5; 7 bases are shared with TRBD1. This CDR3 is CASSSTGRDNQPQHF. CDR3 sequence (DNA): TGTGCCAGCAGTTCGACAGGGCGAGACAATCAGCCCCAGCATTTT.